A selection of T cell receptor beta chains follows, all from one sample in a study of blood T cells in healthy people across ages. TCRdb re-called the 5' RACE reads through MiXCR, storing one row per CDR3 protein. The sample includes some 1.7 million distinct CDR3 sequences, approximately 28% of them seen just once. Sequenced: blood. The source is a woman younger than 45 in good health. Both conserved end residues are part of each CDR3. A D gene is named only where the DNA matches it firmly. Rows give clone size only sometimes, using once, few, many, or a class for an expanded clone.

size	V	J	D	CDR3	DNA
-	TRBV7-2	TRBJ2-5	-	CASSLNVGYGQYF	TGTGCCAGCAGCTTAAACGTCGGCTACGGGCAGTACTTC
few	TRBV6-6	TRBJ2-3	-	CASRLRAGDTQYF	TGTGCCAGCAGGCTAAGGGCTGGAGATACGCAGTATTTT
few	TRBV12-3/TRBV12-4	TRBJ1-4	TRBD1	CASSRTGGGGEKLFF	TGTGCCAGCAGTCGGACAGGGGGAGGAGGCGAAAAACTGTTTTTT
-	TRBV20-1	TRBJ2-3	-	CSATRGGPTDTQYF	TGCAGTGCTACCCGTGGAGGCCCCACAGATACGCAGTATTTT
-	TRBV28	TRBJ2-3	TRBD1	CASSPTGTADTQYF	TGTGCCAGCAGTCCCACAGGGACAGCAGATACGCAGTATTTT
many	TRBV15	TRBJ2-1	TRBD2	CATSGTTSNEQFF	TGTGCCACCAGCGGGACTACAAGCAATGAGCAGTTCTTC
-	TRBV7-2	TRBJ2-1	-	CASSLAGVQEQFF	TGTGCCAGCAGCTTAGCGGGAGTTCAGGAGCAGTTCTTC
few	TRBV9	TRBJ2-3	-	CASSPHTSISTDTQYF	TGTGCCAGCAGCCCCCATACAAGCATTAGCACAGATACGCAGTATTTT
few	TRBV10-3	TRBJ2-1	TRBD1	CAISSGTGSYEQFF	TGTGCCATCAGTTCCGGGACAGGTTCCTACGAGCAGTTCTTC
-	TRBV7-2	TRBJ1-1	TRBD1	CASSRDRGATEAFF	TGTGCCAGCAGCCGAGACAGGGGGGCGACTGAAGCTTTCTTT
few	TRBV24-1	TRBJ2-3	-	CATHIPWAPRKADTQYF	TGTGCCACCCATATCCCCTGGGCCCCGAGAAAGGCAGATACGCAGTATTTT
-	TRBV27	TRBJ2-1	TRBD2	CASSSPLTSGRGEQFF	TGTGCCAGCAGTTCGCCCCTGACTAGCGGGAGGGGCGAGCAGTTCTTC
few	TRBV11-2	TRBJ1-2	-	CASSSDPGPNYGYTF	TGTGCCAGCAGCTCAGACCCAGGCCCTAACTATGGCTACACCTTC
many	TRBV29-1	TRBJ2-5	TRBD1	CSVDAGGETQYF	TGCAGCGTTGACGCAGGGGGCGAGACCCAGTACTTC
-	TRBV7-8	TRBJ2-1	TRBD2	CASSPLMGGAWDEQFF	TGTGCCAGCAGCCCGTTAATGGGAGGGGCCTGGGATGAGCAGTTCTTC
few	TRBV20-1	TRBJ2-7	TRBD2	CSASGGRGEQYF	TGCAGTGCTAGTGGCGGGAGAGGCGAGCAGTACTTC
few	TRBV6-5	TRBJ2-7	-	CASSSSRNSYEQYF	TGTGCCAGCAGTTCGTCCAGGAACTCCTACGAGCAGTACTTC
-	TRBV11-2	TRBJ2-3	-	CASSFGLRDTQYF	TGTGCCAGCAGCTTTGGACTTCGGGATACGCAGTATTTT
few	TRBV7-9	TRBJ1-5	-	CASSFASGADNNQPQHF	TGTGCCAGCAGCTTCGCAAGCGGGGCCGATAACAATCAGCCCCAGCATTTT
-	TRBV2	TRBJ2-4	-	CASIPQVTLAKNIQYF	TGTGCCAGCATTCCACAGGTGACTTTAGCCAAAAACATTCAGTACTTC
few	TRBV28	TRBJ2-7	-	CASSCAQENYEQYF	TGTGCCAGCAGTTGTGCCCAGGAGAACTACGAGCAGTACTTC
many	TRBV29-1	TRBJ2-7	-	CSVELYEQYF	TGCAGCGTTGAACTCTACGAGCAGTACTTC
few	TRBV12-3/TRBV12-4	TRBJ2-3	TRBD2	CASSFAGGPEQYF	TGTGCCAGCAGTTTCGCGGGAGGGCCAGAGCAGTATTTT
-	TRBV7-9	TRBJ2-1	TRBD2	CASSPPRTSGRTYNEQFF	TGTGCCAGCAGCCCCCCTAGGACTAGCGGGAGGACCTACAATGAGCAGTTCTTC
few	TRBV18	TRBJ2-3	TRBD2	CASSRERDTDTQYF	TGTGCCAGCTCACGAGAGCGGGATACAGATACGCAGTATTTT
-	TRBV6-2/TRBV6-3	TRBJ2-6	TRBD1	CASSITGAGANVLTF	TGTGCCAGCAGTATCACAGGGGCCGGGGCCAACGTCCTGACTTTC
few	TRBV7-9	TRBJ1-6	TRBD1	CASSQGGKHSPLHF	TGTGCCAGCAGCCAGGGGGGGAAGCATTCACCCCTCCACTTT